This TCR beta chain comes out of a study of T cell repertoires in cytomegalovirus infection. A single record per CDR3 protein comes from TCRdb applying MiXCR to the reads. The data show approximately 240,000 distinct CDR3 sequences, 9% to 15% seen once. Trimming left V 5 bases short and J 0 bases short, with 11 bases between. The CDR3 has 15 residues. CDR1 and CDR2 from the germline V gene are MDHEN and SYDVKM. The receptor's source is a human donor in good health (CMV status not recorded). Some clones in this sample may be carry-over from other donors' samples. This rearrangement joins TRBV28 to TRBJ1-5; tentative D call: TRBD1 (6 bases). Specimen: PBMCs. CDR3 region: CASSAGVYSNQPQHF. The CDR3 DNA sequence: TGTGCCAGCAGTGCAGGGGTTTATAGCAATCAGCCCCAGCATTTT.